The clone carrying this TCR beta chain has a count of ten or more. Its matching antigen is unknown. The table came from immunoSEQ multiplex PCR; TCRdb's copy has only in-frame clones and leaves some out. Here the sample spans around 1,100,000 clones, approximately 80% being singletons. This sample was included in a study of shared clonotypes between healthy human individuals. Study-wide findings and caveats: Investigators expected sequencing depth to affect clonotype sharing among donors.

The CDR3 loop spans 14 amino acids. V was pared by 0 bases and J by 9 bases, with 13 bases between. Germline V lookup: CDR1 SGHKS, CDR2 YYEKEE (reference sequence). This TCR was recovered from a young man in good health. Some clones in this sample may be carry-over from other donors' samples. This rearrangement joins TRBV5-5 to TRBJ2-4; D call uncertain. The sequencing sample was made of memory CD4+ T cells from PBMCs. Subset reported: CD45RA-negative fraction. In DNA, the CDR3 is TGTGCCAGCAGCTTGGTTTCAGGCGACGGCATTCAGTACTTC. Translated, it gives CASSLVSGDGIQYF. Full variable domain (rest looked up from reference TRBV5-5 and TRBJ2-4): DAGVTQSPTHLIKTRGQQVTLRCSPISGHKSVSWYQQVLGQGPQFIFQYYEKEERGRGNFPDRFSARQFPNYSSELNVNALLLGDSALYLCASSLVSGDGIQYFGAGTRLSVL.